A selection of T cell receptor beta chains follows, all from one sample in a study of OX40 agonist ivuxolimab in advanced cancers. Method: immunoSEQ multiplex PCR; TCRdb's copy keeps in-frame clones and lacks some. This table holds over 5,000 clones, less than 85% found once. Sequenced material: CD4+ or CD8+ T cells sorted from blood, taken in a trial of the OX40 agonist ivuxolimab. The receptors originated from an adult with an advanced solid tumor such as melanoma, head and neck, liver or kidney cancer. Both conserved end residues are part of each CDR3. A D gene is named only where the DNA matches it firmly. Some rows have no size entry. The others give once, few or many, or a class for an expanded clone.

clone_size	d_call	j_call	v_call	cdr3_aa	cdr3_nt
NA	TRBD2	TRBJ2-7	TRBV6-1	CASLGRWTPDAEQYF	TGTGCCAGCCTCGGGAGGTGGACCCCGGACGCCGAGCAGTACTTC
few	NA	TRBJ2-3	TRBV4-1	CASSQGGTPGDTQYF	TGCGCCAGCAGCCAAGGGGGGACCCCAGGGGATACGCAGTATTTT
NA	NA	TRBJ2-1	TRBV7-2	CASSLEEPWSSYNEQFF	TGTGCCAGCAGCTTAGAGGAGCCATGGAGCTCCTACAATGAGCAGTTCTTC
NA	NA	TRBJ2-1	TRBV20-1	CSASMNNEQFF	TGCAGTGCTAGTATGAACAATGAGCAGTTCTTC
NA	NA	TRBJ1-6	TRBV13	CASLARGHDSPLHF	TGTGCCAGCCTAGCACGGGGGCACGATTCACCCCTCCACTTT
NA	NA	TRBJ1-1	TRBV25-1	CASRVTGGNTEAFF	TGTGCCAGCAGGGTGACAGGTGGGAACACTGAAGCTTTCTTT
NA	TRBD1	TRBJ1-4	TRBV5-8	CASSPWTGGGEKLFF	TGTGCCAGCAGCCCCTGGACAGGGGGAGGTGAAAAACTGTTTTTT
NA	TRBD1	TRBJ1-5	TRBV7-9	CASSQTGSNQPQHF	TGTGCCAGCAGCCAGACAGGGAGCAATCAGCCCCAGCATTTT
once	TRBD1	TRBJ2-1	TRBV7-9	CASSRGQAEYNEQFF	TGTGCCAGCAGCCGGGGACAGGCCGAATACAATGAGCAGTTCTTC
NA	TRBD1	TRBJ1-2	TRBV28	CASSPTGVAYGYTF	TGTGCCAGCAGCCCTACAGGGGTGGCTTATGGCTACACCTTC
NA	TRBD2	TRBJ2-5	TRBV4-1	CASSPLGLAGFQETQYF	TGCGCCAGCAGCCCCCTTGGACTAGCGGGTTTCCAAGAGACCCAGTACTTC
NA	NA	TRBJ2-7	TRBV7-9	CASSLDTRRYEQYF	TGTGCCAGCAGCTTAGATACTAGACGCTACGAGCAGTACTTC
NA	TRBD2	TRBJ2-1	TRBV16	CASSPLAARGASNEQFF	TGTGCCAGCAGCCCCCTCGCGGCGCGGGGGGCCTCCAATGAGCAGTTCTTC
NA	NA	TRBJ2-1	TRBV29-1	CSVEIGAWDSYNEQFF	TGCAGCGTTGAAATAGGGGCGTGGGACTCCTACAATGAGCAGTTCTTC
NA	NA	TRBJ2-7	TRBV7-8	CASSQSRLGASYEQYF	TGTGCCAGCAGCCAGAGCCGACTGGGAGCTTCCTACGAGCAGTACTTC
NA	NA	TRBJ2-3	TRBV9	CASSVGGNTDTQYF	TGTGCCAGCAGCGTAGGAGGCAACACAGATACGCAGTATTTT
NA	NA	TRBJ2-3	TRBV7-9	CASSLAHRAGSTDTQYF	TGTGCCAGCAGCTTAGCGCATAGGGCGGGTAGCACAGATACGCAGTATTTT
few	TRBD1	TRBJ2-5	TRBV27	CASSLFPGQGEETQYF	TGTGCCAGCAGTTTATTCCCGGGACAGGGGGAAGAGACCCAGTACTTC
NA	NA	TRBJ1-1	TRBV7-9	CASSQTGRSTEAFF	TGTGCCAGCAGCCAGACGGGTAGGAGCACTGAAGCTTTCTTT
once	TRBD2	TRBJ2-1	TRBV6-6	CASSRGGASDEQFF	TGTGCCAGCAGCCGCGGGGGGGCCTCGGATGAGCAGTTCTTC
many	TRBD1	TRBJ1-4	TRBV7-9	CASSWTGQEKLFF	TGTGCCAGCAGCTGGACAGGGCAAGAAAAACTGTTTTTT
NA	TRBD1	TRBJ1-4	TRBV6-6	CASSYVGTGGRKLFF	TGTGCCAGCAGTTACGTTGGGACAGGGGGCAGAAAACTGTTTTTT
few	NA	TRBJ2-1	TRBV2	CASSDRGYLGNEQFF	TGTGCCAGCAGTGATCGGGGGTATCTAGGGAATGAGCAGTTCTTC
NA	TRBD2	TRBJ2-1	TRBV28	CASNSGGERHEQFF	TGTGCCAGCAATTCGGGGGGGGAGCGACATGAGCAGTTCTTC
NA	TRBD1	TRBJ1-4	TRBV9	CASSVWGTANEKLFF	TGTGCCAGCAGCGTATGGGGGACAGCAAATGAAAAACTGTTTTTT